One and the same sample provided the 5 T cell receptor beta chains below, sequenced in a study of T cell responses to AZD1222 COVID-19 vaccine (dated by TCRdb to the early 2020s). This specimen's time point label, per the study, means: baseline before first vaccination. The library came from the immunoSEQ multiplex PCR assay. Drawn from immuneACCESS, this table holds only the in-frame rearrangements with V and J called that TCRdb kept. Clones are partly lost; checked studies trace under half to an unresolved V gene and leave the rest unexplained. Recorded for this sample are 150,000 to 200,000 clones; approximately 92% of them occurred a single time. The top ten hold about 10% of the sample. Source: peripheral blood, taken on day 0 of AZD1222 vaccination. These receptors were collected from an adult in good health.

The gene calls are TRBV19 and TRBJ2-1; D gene unclear. Trimming removed 8 bases at V and 5 bases at J, with 19 bases between. Germline lookup yields CDR1 LNHDA and CDR2 SQIVND (reference sequence). CDR3 size: 15 residues. CDR3 sequence reads: CASSSTGLRNNEQFF. DNA of the CDR3: TGTGCCAGTTCCTCGACGGGCCTCAGAAACAATGAGCAGTTCTTC.

This clone was recorded only once. This chain uses TRBV5-1 with TRBJ2-2; 10 nucleotides match TRBD1. V was clipped by 4 bases and J by 5 bases; unmatched bases: 11. Germline values: CDR1 SGHRS, CDR2 YFSETQ. The CDR3 loop spans 17 amino acids. The CDR3 protein is CASSDLRRTGGTGELFF. CDR3 DNA: TGCGCCAGCAGCGACCTTCGACGGACAGGGGGTACCGGGGAGCTGTTTTTT.

V is TRBV13 and J is TRBJ1-2; 9 bases are shared with TRBD1. The CDR3 extends over 22 amino acids. Unmatched junction bases numbered 25, after V lost 3 bases and J lost 2 bases. Germline V gives CDR1 PRHDT, CDR2 FYEKMQ (reference sequence). The CDR3 sequence: CASSFAGTGNYPGTELNYGYTF. The CDR3 bases are TGTGCCAGCAGCTTCGCCGGGACAGGGAATTATCCGGGAACGGAACTAAACTATGGCTACACCTTC.

The V call is TRBV6-2 or TRBV6-3, the J call TRBJ2-1; TRBD1 might be the D (7 bases). The CDR3 is 14 residues long. CDR1 MNHEY and CDR2 SVGEGT come from the germline V gene. Trimming removed 6 bases at V and 5 bases at J, with 14 bases between. Here the CDR3 DNA reads TGTGCCAGCAGCCCAGGGGGGCCGGACAATGAGCAGTTCTTC. As protein: CASSPGGPDNEQFF.

The chain joins TRBV25-1 to TRBJ1-4; TRBD1 aligns across 9 bases. The germline CDR1 and CDR2 sequences are MGHDK and SYGVNS. V shed 5 bases, J shed 8 bases, and the junction held 12 bases outside the gene matches. This CDR3 contains 16 residues. The CDR3 loop reads CASSPYRGTGKEKLFF. The CDR3, as DNA: TGTGCCAGCAGTCCCTATCGTGGGACAGGGAAAGAAAAACTGTTTTTT.